This T cell receptor (beta chain) was identified during a study of blood T cells in healthy people across ages. Study results and caveats: Relative to aged donors, long-lived donors carried more naive CD4+ cells and displayed higher diversity.

PCR was performed a second time for about 6 to 12 cycles using a sample-barcoded 5' primer and a J-beta primer mix. TCRdb reanalysed the 5' RACE reads using MiXCR and keeps one entry per CDR3 protein. This table has 1 million or so distinct CDR3 sequences, under 45% appearing once. This clonotype was found a few times. What it recognizes is unknown. The specimen sequenced was blood. The TCR comes from a woman aged 55-70 years in good health.

DNA for the CDR3: TGTGCCAGCAGCCGAGAGCGGGCGGGAGGTGGCACAGATACGCAGTATTTT. It is translated as CASSRERAGGGTDTQYF. The V call is TRBV4-2, the J call TRBJ2-3; the match to TRBD2 covers 8 bases. V lost 4 bases and J lost 1; bases outside the gene matches: 10. Germline CDR1 LGHNA, CDR2 YNFKEQ. This CDR3 is 17 amino acids long.